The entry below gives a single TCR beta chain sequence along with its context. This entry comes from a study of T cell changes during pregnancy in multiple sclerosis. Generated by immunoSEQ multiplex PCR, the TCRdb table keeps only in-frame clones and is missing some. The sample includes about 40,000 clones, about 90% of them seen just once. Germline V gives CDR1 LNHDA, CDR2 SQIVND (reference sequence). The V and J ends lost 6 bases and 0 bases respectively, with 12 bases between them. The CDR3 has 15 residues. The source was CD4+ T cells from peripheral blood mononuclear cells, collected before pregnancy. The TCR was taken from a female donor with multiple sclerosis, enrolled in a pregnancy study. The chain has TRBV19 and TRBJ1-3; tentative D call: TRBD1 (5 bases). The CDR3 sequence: CASRIGGSSGNTIYF. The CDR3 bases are TGTGCCAGTAGAATCGGGGGGAGCTCTGGAAACACCATATATTTT. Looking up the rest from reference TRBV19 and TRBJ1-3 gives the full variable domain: DGGITQSPKYLFRKEGQNVTLSCEQNLNHDAMYWYRQDPGQGLRLIYYSQIVNDFQKGDIAEGYSVSREKKESFPLTVTSAQKNPTAFYLCASRIGGSSGNTIYFGEGSWLTVV.